This T cell receptor (beta chain) was sequenced in a study of control samples from healthy donors and cancer patients. Germline V gene data show CDR1 as SEHNR and CDR2 as FQNEAQ (reference sequence). CDR3 length: 15 amino acids. V dropped 1 base and J dropped 2 bases, with 8 bases sitting between them. Using immunoSEQ multiplex PCR, the repertoire was profiled, and TCRdb retains in-frame clones only, with some absent. The sample records around 74,000 clones, roughly 92% being singletons. The source material was blood. This receptor was identified in a woman aged 60-75 years in good health. The chain uses TRBV7-9 and TRBJ1-4; D may be TRBD1 (5 bases). This CDR3 reads CASSLGPGTNEKLFF. The CDR3 nucleotides are TGTGCCAGCAGCTTAGGCCCAGGGACTAATGAAAAACTGTTTTTT.